A selection of T cell receptor beta chains follows, all from one sample in a study of blood T cell repertoires in COVID-19. TCRdb's copy holds only in-frame clones and misses some; the assay was immunoSEQ multiplex PCR. The repertoire holds roughly 14,000 clones, with 87% as singletons. The sample taken for sequencing was peripheral blood. These receptors came from a human donor with active COVID-19. The donor label of this sample is uncertain. Both conserved end residues are part of each CDR3. Fields, in order: CDR3 DNA, CDR3 protein, V gene, J gene, clone size, D gene. The D gene is left open where the match is weak. Size values are once, few and many counts, or a class for expanded clones, and some rows have none.

DNA: TGTGCCAGCAGTCTGACAGGGTCGGCGACCCAGTACTTC
CDR3: CASSLTGSATQYF
V: TRBV6-5
J: TRBJ2-5
size: -
D: TRBD1

DNA: TGTGCCAGCAGTTCGGACAGGGGAGTCTCACCCCTCCACTTT
CDR3: CASSSDRGVSPLHF
V: TRBV6-5
J: TRBJ1-6
size: -
D: TRBD1

DNA: TGTGCCAGCAGCTTTAATCCAGGCCCCTACGAGCAGTACTTC
CDR3: CASSFNPGPYEQYF
V: TRBV5-5
J: TRBJ2-7
size: once
D: -

DNA: TGTGCCAGCAGCCTAGCGGAGACCCAGTACTTC
CDR3: CASSLAETQYF
V: TRBV6-5
J: TRBJ2-5
size: once
D: -

DNA: TGTGCCAGCTCCCCCGGGACAGCATTTAATTCACCCCTCCACTTT
CDR3: CASSPGTAFNSPLHF
V: TRBV18
J: TRBJ1-6
size: -
D: TRBD1

DNA: TGTGCCAGCAGGCAAGGGGGGAGGGAAAAGACTTTCTTT
CDR3: CASRQGGREKTFF
V: TRBV5-8
J: TRBJ1-1
size: -
D: -

DNA: TGTGCCAGCTCACCAGTCAGATCCACAGATACGCAGTATTTT
CDR3: CASSPVRSTDTQYF
V: TRBV18
J: TRBJ2-3
size: once
D: -

DNA: TGCGCCAGCAGCCAAGATTTGGGACAGGGATCTGGCTACACCTTC
CDR3: CASSQDLGQGSGYTF
V: TRBV4-1
J: TRBJ1-2
size: -
D: TRBD1

DNA: TGTGCCAGCAGCCAAGAACTAGCGGGGACCTACGAGCAGTACTTC
CDR3: CASSQELAGTYEQYF
V: TRBV3-1/TRBV3-2
J: TRBJ2-7
size: -
D: TRBD2

DNA: TGCGCCAGCAGCCCCACTACTACAGGGGGCTATGGCTACACCTTC
CDR3: CASSPTTTGGYGYTF
V: TRBV4-1
J: TRBJ1-2
size: -
D: TRBD1

DNA: TGTGCCAGCAGCGCCGCAGGGGCCCTTCGGACTGAAGCTTTCTTT
CDR3: CASSAAGALRTEAFF
V: TRBV9
J: TRBJ1-1
size: -
D: -

DNA: TGTGCCAGCAGCCCAAGGACTAGAAGTCGCAATGAGCAGTTCTTC
CDR3: CASSPRTRSRNEQFF
V: TRBV7-6
J: TRBJ2-1
size: -
D: TRBD2

DNA: TGTGCCAGCAGCATCGGGACTAGCGGGGGGGCAGGGGAGCTGTTTTTT
CDR3: CASSIGTSGGAGELFF
V: TRBV2
J: TRBJ2-2
size: -
D: TRBD2

DNA: TGTGCCAGCAGAGGGAGGGGGTTTTTACCCCAGCATTTT
CDR3: CASRGRGFLPQHF
V: TRBV2
J: TRBJ1-5
size: few
D: -

DNA: TGTGCCCGCTCGACCAGGGGCCAGCCTAAGACCCAGTACTTC
CDR3: CARSTRGQPKTQYF
V: TRBV28
J: TRBJ2-5
size: -
D: -

DNA: TGTGCCAGCAGCCAAGTTGGTGGGCCGCGCGAGCAGTACTTC
CDR3: CASSQVGGPREQYF
V: TRBV4-2
J: TRBJ2-7
size: -
D: -

DNA: TGTGCCAGCAGTGAGCGGACAGATAGAAACACCATATATTTT
CDR3: CASSERTDRNTIYF
V: TRBV6-1
J: TRBJ1-3
size: -
D: -

DNA: TGTGCCAGCAGGATACAGGGGGGAACTGAAGCTTTCTTT
CDR3: CASRIQGGTEAFF
V: TRBV25-1
J: TRBJ1-1
size: -
D: TRBD1

DNA: TGTGCCAGCAGCTCCCCACGGGACAGTCTCGCCTACGAGCAGTACTTC
CDR3: CASSSPRDSLAYEQYF
V: TRBV6-6
J: TRBJ2-7
size: once
D: TRBD1

DNA: TGTGCCAGCAGCTGGGGGCAGTTGCAAGAGACCCAGTACTTC
CDR3: CASSWGQLQETQYF
V: TRBV7-9
J: TRBJ2-5
size: -
D: -

DNA: TGTGCCAGCAGCTTAGGGGCAGGGTTCCCCAATCAGCCCCAGCATTTT
CDR3: CASSLGAGFPNQPQHF
V: TRBV11-3
J: TRBJ1-5
size: few
D: -

DNA: TGTGCCAGCTCACCCGGGGGAACGGGACAGCCTGAAGCTTTCTTT
CDR3: CASSPGGTGQPEAFF
V: TRBV18
J: TRBJ1-1
size: -
D: TRBD1

DNA: TGTGCCAGCAGCTCGACAGGGGTCCATGAAAAACTGTTTTTT
CDR3: CASSSTGVHEKLFF
V: TRBV14
J: TRBJ1-4
size: -
D: TRBD1

DNA: TGTGCCAGCAGTGATTGGAGCTCTGGGGCCAACGTCCTGACTTTC
CDR3: CASSDWSSGANVLTF
V: TRBV6-1
J: TRBJ2-6
size: -
D: -

DNA: TGTGCCAGCACCCCGGGACAGGGGGCGTTAGTTGGCTACACCTTC
CDR3: CASTPGQGALVGYTF
V: TRBV6-6
J: TRBJ1-2
size: -
D: TRBD1

DNA: TGTGCCAGCAGCGCCCCCCAGGGGGAGCAGTACTTC
CDR3: CASSAPQGEQYF
V: TRBV7-8
J: TRBJ2-7
size: -
D: -

DNA: TGTGCCAGCTCTGGACTAACAAACACCGGGGAGCTGTTTTTT
CDR3: CASSGLTNTGELFF
V: TRBV2
J: TRBJ2-2
size: once
D: -

DNA: TGTGCCAGCAGTTACAGGCCGCTGGGTGGAAACACCATATATTTT
CDR3: CASSYRPLGGNTIYF
V: TRBV28
J: TRBJ1-3
size: few
D: -

DNA: TGTGCCAGCAGCCAAGGAGACTGGAATGGCTACACCTTC
CDR3: CASSQGDWNGYTF
V: TRBV3-1/TRBV3-2
J: TRBJ1-2
size: once
D: -

DNA: TGTGCCAGCAGCCAGACAAGGGGGACTAGCGGGAGATTGGATACGCAGTATTTT
CDR3: CASSQTRGTSGRLDTQYF
V: TRBV11-2
J: TRBJ2-3
size: few
D: TRBD2

DNA: TGTGCCAGCAGCGAAACTAGCACAGATACGCAGTATTTT
CDR3: CASSETSTDTQYF
V: TRBV7-9
J: TRBJ2-3
size: -
D: -

DNA: TGCGCCAGCAGCCGGGCCGGGAGCGGGCAAGAGACCCAGTACTTC
CDR3: CASSRAGSGQETQYF
V: TRBV5-1
J: TRBJ2-5
size: -
D: -

DNA: TGTGCCAGCTCCCCTCGTTGGGGCGCTCCTGGGGCCAACGTCCTGACTTTC
CDR3: CASSPRWGAPGANVLTF
V: TRBV27
J: TRBJ2-6
size: once
D: -

DNA: TGTGCCAGCAGCCCCAGACAGGGGGCGGGTGAGCAGTACTTC
CDR3: CASSPRQGAGEQYF
V: TRBV5-4
J: TRBJ2-7
size: -
D: TRBD1

DNA: TGTGCCAGCAGCCAAGAGCGCTCTAATTCACCCCTCCACTTT
CDR3: CASSQERSNSPLHF
V: TRBV3-1/TRBV3-2
J: TRBJ1-6
size: -
D: -

DNA: TGTGCCAGCAGCAGGACTAGTAGGGGGCAGTTCTTC
CDR3: CASSRTSRGQFF
V: TRBV28
J: TRBJ2-1
size: once
D: TRBD2

DNA: TGTGCCAGCAGCTTTGGCTTCCAAGAGACCCAGTACTTC
CDR3: CASSFGFQETQYF
V: TRBV7-2
J: TRBJ2-5
size: -
D: -

DNA: TGCGCCAGCAGCCAGGATTGGACAGGGGCTACTGGCTACACCTTC
CDR3: CASSQDWTGATGYTF
V: TRBV4-3
J: TRBJ1-2
size: -
D: TRBD1

DNA: TGCGCCAGCAGCTTGGGCGCTAACACTGAAGCTTTCTTT
CDR3: CASSLGANTEAFF
V: TRBV5-1
J: TRBJ1-1
size: -
D: -

DNA: TGTGCCAGCAGCCAAGATTTAGCGGCTGAAGCTTTCTTT
CDR3: CASSQDLAAEAFF
V: TRBV3-1/TRBV3-2
J: TRBJ1-1
size: few
D: -

DNA: TGTGCCAGCAGTTTAAACAGGGGGAACACCGGGGAGCTGTTTTTT
CDR3: CASSLNRGNTGELFF
V: TRBV28
J: TRBJ2-2
size: few
D: TRBD1